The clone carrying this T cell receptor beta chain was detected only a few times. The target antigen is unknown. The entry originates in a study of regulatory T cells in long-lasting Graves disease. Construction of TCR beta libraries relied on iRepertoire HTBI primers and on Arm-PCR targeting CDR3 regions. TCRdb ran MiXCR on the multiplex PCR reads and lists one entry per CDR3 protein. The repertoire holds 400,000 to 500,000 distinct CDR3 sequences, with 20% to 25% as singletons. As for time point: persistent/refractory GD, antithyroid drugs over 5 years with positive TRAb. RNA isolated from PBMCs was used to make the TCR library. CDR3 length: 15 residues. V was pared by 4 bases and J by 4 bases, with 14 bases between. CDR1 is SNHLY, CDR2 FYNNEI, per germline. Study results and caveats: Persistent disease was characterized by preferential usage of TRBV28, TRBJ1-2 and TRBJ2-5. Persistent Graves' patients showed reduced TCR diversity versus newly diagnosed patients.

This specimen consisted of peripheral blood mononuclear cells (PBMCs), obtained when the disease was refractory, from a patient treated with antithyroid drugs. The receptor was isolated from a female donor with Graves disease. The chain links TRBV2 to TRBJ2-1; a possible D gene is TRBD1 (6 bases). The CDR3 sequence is CASSASQGPYNEQFF. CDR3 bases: TGTGCCAGCAGTGCGAGTCAGGGGCCTTACAATGAGCAGTTCTTC. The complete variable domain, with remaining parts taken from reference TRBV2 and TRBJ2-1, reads EPEVTQTPSHQVTQMGQEVILRCVPISNHLYFYWYRQILGQKVEFLVSFYNNEISEKSEIFDDQFSVERPDGSNFTLKIRSTKLEDSAMYFCASSASQGPYNEQFFGPGTRLTVL.